This T cell receptor (beta chain) came from a study of cytotoxic CD8 clonotypes in ibrutinib-treated CLL. General study points: Increased clonality at ibrutinib response gave way to a return toward baseline at progression.

Assay used: immunoSEQ multiplex PCR; TCRdb lists only in-frame clones, some missing. Seen here are over 110,000 clones, 85% to 95% observed once, and the top ten hold less than 14%. The CDR3 extends over 13 amino acids. The junction had 4 bases not matched to a gene; V was cut back by 8 bases and J by 6 bases. CDR1 and CDR2 (germline): SEHNR, FQNEAQ (reference sequence). A word on this clone: Its antigen is not known.

Cryopreserved PBMCs supplied about 2 micrograms of genomic DNA for TCR beta libraries. The chain joins TRBV7-9 to TRBJ2-1, with TRBD2 identical over 10 bases. The clonotype was recovered from a human donor with chronic lymphocytic leukemia. This sample comprised PBMCs, obtained after 12 months of ibrutinib treatment. This CDR3 reads CASELAGLNEQFF. As DNA, the CDR3 is TGTGCCAGCGAACTAGCGGGACTCAATGAGCAGTTCTTC.